One sample yielded the 5 T cell receptor beta chains listed below, sequenced in a study of T cell responses to AZD1222 COVID-19 vaccine. Here immunoSEQ multiplex PCR was the method, and the copy in TCRdb shows in-frame clones only, minus some. The sample consists of about 150,000 clones, around 93% of them appearing once. The input for sequencing was peripheral blood, taken on day 0 of AZD1222 vaccination. The receptor set was obtained from an adult in good health.

This chain connects TRBV19 to TRBJ1-5, with D unresolved. V was shortened by 7 bases and J by 6 bases, with 19 bases between the two germline ends. This CDR3 spans 15 amino acids. Germline V lookup: CDR1 LNHDA, CDR2 SQIVND (reference sequence). The DNA of the CDR3 is TGTGCCAGTACCCCCGGGTCCGGGTCCAGTCAGCCCCAGCATTTT. Its translation: CASTPGSGSSQPQHF.

This chain links TRBV30 with TRBJ1-6; D not certain. This CDR3 has 13 amino acids. Trimming left V 3 bases short and J 7 bases short, with 10 bases between. CDR1 is GTSNPN, CDR2 SVGIG, per germline (reference sequence). Written as DNA, the CDR3 is TGTGCCTGGAGAGAACAGCAAAATTCACCCCTCCACTTT. Protein sequence: CAWREQQNSPLHF.

The J gene is TRBJ1-6, the V gene TRBV11-2; perhaps TRBD1 as D (5 bases). Germline CDR1 SGHAT, CDR2 FQNNGV. The CDR3 is made up of 15 amino acids. V was shortened by 0 bases and J by 10 bases, with 13 bases between the two germline ends. The CDR3 DNA follows: TGTGCCAGCAGCTTAGAAGAGGGGCGACGCTCACCCCTCCACTTT. It yields the protein CASSLEEGRRSPLHF.

V gene TRBV6-5 combines with J gene TRBJ2-1; D not certain. Germline V CDR1 and CDR2: MNHEY, SVGAGI. The ends were cut back, 4 bases at V and 5 bases at J, with 6 bases in the middle. The CDR3 length is 12 residues. DNA of the CDR3: TGTGCCAGCAGTTTTTACCACAATGAGCAGTTCTTC. It yields the protein CASSFYHNEQFF.

As to this clone: The sample contains more than one DNA sequence encoding this CDR3. V and J are TRBV30 and TRBJ2-5; D call uncertain. CDR1 is GTSNPN, CDR2 SVGIG, per germline (reference sequence). This CDR3 is 11 amino acids long. Trimming pared 2 bases from V and 5 bases from J, leaving 6 bases between. The CDR3 DNA follows: TGTGCCTGGAGTTCCGGGGAGACCCAGTACTTC. As protein: CAWSSGETQYF.